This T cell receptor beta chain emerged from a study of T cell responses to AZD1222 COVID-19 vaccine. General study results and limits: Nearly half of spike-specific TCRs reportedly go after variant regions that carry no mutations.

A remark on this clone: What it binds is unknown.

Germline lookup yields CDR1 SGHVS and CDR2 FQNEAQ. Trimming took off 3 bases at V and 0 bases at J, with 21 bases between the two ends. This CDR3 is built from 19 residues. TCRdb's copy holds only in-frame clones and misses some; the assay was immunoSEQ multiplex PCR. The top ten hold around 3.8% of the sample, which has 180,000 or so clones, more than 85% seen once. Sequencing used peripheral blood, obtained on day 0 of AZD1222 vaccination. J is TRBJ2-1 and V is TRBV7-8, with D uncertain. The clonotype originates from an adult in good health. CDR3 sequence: CASSFPVRETASSYNEQFF. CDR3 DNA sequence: TGTGCCAGCAGCTTTCCCGTTAGAGAAACAGCGAGCTCCTACAATGAGCAGTTCTTC.